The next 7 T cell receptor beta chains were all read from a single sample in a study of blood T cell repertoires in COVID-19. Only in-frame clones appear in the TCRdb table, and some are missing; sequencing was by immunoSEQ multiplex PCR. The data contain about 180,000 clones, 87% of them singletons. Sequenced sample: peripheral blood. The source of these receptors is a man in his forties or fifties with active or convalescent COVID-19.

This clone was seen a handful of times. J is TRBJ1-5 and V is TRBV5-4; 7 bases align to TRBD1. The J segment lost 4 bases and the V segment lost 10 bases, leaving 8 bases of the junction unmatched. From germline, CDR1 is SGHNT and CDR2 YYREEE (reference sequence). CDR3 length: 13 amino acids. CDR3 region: CASSRDRNQPQHF. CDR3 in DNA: TGTGCCTCAAGCCGGGACAGAAATCAGCCCCAGCATTTT.

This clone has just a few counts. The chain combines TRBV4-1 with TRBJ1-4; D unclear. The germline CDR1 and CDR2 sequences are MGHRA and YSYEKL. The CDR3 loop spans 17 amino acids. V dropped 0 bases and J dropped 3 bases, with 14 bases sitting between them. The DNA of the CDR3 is TGCGCCAGCAGCCAAGATGTGGCATTGAGGGCTAATGAAAAACTGTTTTTT. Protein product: CASSQDVALRANEKLFF.

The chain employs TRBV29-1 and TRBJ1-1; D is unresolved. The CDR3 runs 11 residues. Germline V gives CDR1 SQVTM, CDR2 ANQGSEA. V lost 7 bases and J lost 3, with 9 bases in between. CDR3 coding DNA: TGCAGCGCCTGGGCCTACACTGAAGCTTTCTTT. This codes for CSAWAYTEAFF. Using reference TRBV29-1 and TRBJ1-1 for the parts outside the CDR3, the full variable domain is SAVISQKPSRDICQRGTSLTIQCQVDSQVTMMFWYRQQPGQSLTLIATANQGSEATYESGFVIDKFPISRPNLTFSTLTVSNMSPEDSSIYLCSAWAYTEAFFGQGTRLTVV.

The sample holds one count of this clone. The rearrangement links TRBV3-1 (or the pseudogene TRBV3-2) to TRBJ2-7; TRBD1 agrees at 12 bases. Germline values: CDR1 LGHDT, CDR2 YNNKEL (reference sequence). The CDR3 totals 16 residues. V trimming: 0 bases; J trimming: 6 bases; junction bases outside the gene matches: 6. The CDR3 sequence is CASSQEGGTGGFEQYF. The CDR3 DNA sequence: TGTGCCAGCAGCCAAGAAGGGGGGACAGGGGGCTTCGAGCAGTACTTC.

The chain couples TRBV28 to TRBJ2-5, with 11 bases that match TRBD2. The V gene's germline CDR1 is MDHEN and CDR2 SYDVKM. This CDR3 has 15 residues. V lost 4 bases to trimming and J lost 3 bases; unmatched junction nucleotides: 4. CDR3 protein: CASSSPLAGEETQYF. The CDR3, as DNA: TGTGCCAGCAGTTCTCCACTAGCGGGGGAAGAGACCCAGTACTTC. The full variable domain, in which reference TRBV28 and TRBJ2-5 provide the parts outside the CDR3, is DVKVTQSSRYLVKRTGEKVFLECVQDMDHENMFWYRQDPGLGLRLIYFSYDVKMKEKGDIPEGYSVSREKKERFSLILESASTNQTSMYLCASSSPLAGEETQYFGPGTRLLVL.

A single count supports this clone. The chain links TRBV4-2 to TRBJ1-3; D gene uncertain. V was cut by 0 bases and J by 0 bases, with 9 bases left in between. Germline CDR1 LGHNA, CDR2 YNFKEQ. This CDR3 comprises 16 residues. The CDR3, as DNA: TGTGCCAGCAGCCAAGATGGAGAGATCTCTGGAAACACCATATATTTT. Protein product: CASSQDGEISGNTIYF.

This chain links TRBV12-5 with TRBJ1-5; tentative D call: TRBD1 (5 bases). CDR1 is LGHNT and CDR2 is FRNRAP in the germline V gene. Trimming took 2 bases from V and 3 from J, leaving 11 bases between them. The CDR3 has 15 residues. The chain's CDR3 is CASGLTGSPNQPQHF. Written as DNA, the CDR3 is TGTGCTAGTGGTTTGACAGGATCGCCCAATCAGCCCCAGCATTTT. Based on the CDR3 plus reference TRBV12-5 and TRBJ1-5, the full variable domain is DARVTQTPRHKVTEMGQEVTMRCQPILGHNTVFWYRQTMMQGLELLAYFRNRAPLDDSGMPKDRFSAEMPDATLATLKIQPSEPRDSAVYFCASGLTGSPNQPQHFGDGTRLSIL.